These 10 T cell receptor beta chains were all obtained from the same sample, sequenced in a study of tumor-infiltrating lymphocytes in primary liver carcinoma. TCR beta cDNA came from roughly 450 ng total RNA, primed with a constant-region primer. Slightly modified ARM-PCR with three nested multiplex PCR rounds yielded TCR beta libraries. Researchers ran the first two PCR rounds for roughly 10 cycles each with TRBV1-TRBV30 forward primers and a C-beta reverse primer. TCRdb fed the multiplex PCR reads into MiXCR, producing one record per CDR3 protein. Counted here are approximately 190,000 distinct CDR3 sequences, around four fifths occurring once; the ten biggest clones make up 15% to 20%. Co-extraction of RNA and DNA was performed on about 20-33 mg of unsorted bulk tissue. Sample: tumor tissue from primary liver carcinoma. These receptors were collected from a man in his forties with primary liver carcinoma and hepatitis B virus infection.

Worth noting for this clonotype: This could be a read error, since a much larger clone is one nucleotide away. No conserved phenylalanine or tryptophan is present at the end of the CDR3, so a read error is the likely explanation. The chain combines TRBV5-8 with TRBJ2-1; 8 bases align to TRBD1. Per the germline V gene, CDR1 is SGHTS and CDR2 is YDEGEE. The CDR3 runs to 14 residues. The junction had 1 base not matched to a gene; V was cut back by 0 bases and J by 5 bases. CDR3: CASSLGTGNNEQFS. The CDR3 DNA follows: TGTGCCAGCAGCTTGGGGACAGGGAACAATGAGCAGTTCTCC.

V usage is TRBV4-2 and J usage is TRBJ2-5, with D hard to call. V was clipped by 0 bases and J by 4 bases, with 21 bases between them. The CDR3 is 18 amino acids. CDR1 LGHNA and CDR2 YNFKEQ come from the germline V gene. As DNA, the CDR3 is TGTGCCAGCAGCCAAGATCTAGAGGTAGGGCGAATTATAGAGACCCAGTACTTC. It codes for CASSQDLEVGRIIETQYF.

As concerns this clonotype: A read error is likely, as this CDR3 ends without the conserved phenylalanine or tryptophan. The limits of the CDR3 on the DNA are not certain, so only TCRdb's listed CDR3 is given. V gene TRBV11-2 combines with J gene TRBJ2-1; TRBD2, the D gene given by the table, was not confirmed from the DNA. Germline values: CDR1 SGHAT, CDR2 FQNNGV. The CDR3 is 15 amino acids in total, end residues counted. The CDR3 is CASSPGTSSYNEQFP.

This chain uses TRBV6-6 with TRBJ2-1; D not certain. The germline V gene encodes CDR1 MNHNY and CDR2 SVGAGI (reference sequence). The CDR3 length is 16 residues. Trimming took off 9 bases at V and 3 bases at J, with 21 bases between the two ends. DNA for the CDR3: TGTGCCAGTAGGCCCTACATAGTATCAAGCTACAATGAGCAGTTCTTC. Translation gives CASRPYIVSSYNEQFF.

As regards this clonotype: One junction end disagrees with the germline gene, perhaps due to a read error. V and J are TRBV28 and TRBJ1-1; unclear D gene. This CDR3 is built from 15 residues. The germline V gene has CDR1 MDHEN and CDR2 SYDVKM. The CDR3 DNA follows: TGTACCAGCATCATTGGACGGCTTCGGAGCACTGAAGCTTTCTTT. Translating gives CTSIIGRLRSTEAFF.

Turning to this clonotype: This sequence may be a read error, since a much larger clone differs from it by one base. The chain couples TRBV28 to TRBJ2-7, with 7 bases that match TRBD2. Germline CDR1 MDHEN, CDR2 SYDVKM. With 4 bases clipped from V and 0 bases from J, the junction kept 9 bases outside the gene matches. The CDR3 runs 16 residues. The CDR3 DNA reads TGTGCCAGCAGTTCCGGACTAGTGTTAGGCTCCTACGAGCAGTACTTC. Encoded protein: CASSSGLVLGSYEQYF.

This clonotype was picked up one time. The chain links TRBV29-1 to TRBJ2-7; D is possibly TRBD1 (6 bases). This CDR3 has 13 amino acids. Per the germline V gene, CDR1 is SQVTM and CDR2 is ANQGSEA. Trimming removed 4 bases at V and 8 bases at J, with 18 bases between. In nucleotides, the CDR3 is TGCAGCGTTGCCCAAACAGGGTTCCACAAGCAGTACTTC. Translated: CSVAQTGFHKQYF.

With respect to this clonotype: One end of the junction varies from germline; a read error may be responsible. V is TRBV6-1 and J is TRBJ2-7, with a tentative D call TRBD2 (5 bases). CDR3 length: 14 amino acids. Germline CDR1 MNHNS, CDR2 SASEGT. CDR3 loop: CASSDARVSYEQYF. DNA of the CDR3: TGTGCCAGCAGTGATGCGCGGGTTTCCTACGAGCAATACTTC.

The chain joins TRBV4-2 to TRBJ1-5; tentatively, D is TRBD1 (5 bases). The V gene's germline CDR1 is LGHNA and CDR2 YNFKEQ. V lost 0 bases and J lost 10, with 25 bases in between. CDR3 length: 18 residues. CDR3 in DNA: TGTGCCAGCAGCCAAGATAAAATTGGTGGGACCTCCAAGCATCCCCAGCATTTT. Translation: CASSQDKIGGTSKHPQHF.

A note on this clonotype: A much larger clone lies one base from this, so it may be a read error. CDR3 loop: CAGSSITLGQAGMAQYF. The CDR3, as DNA: TGTGCCGGCAGCTCAATCACGCTCGGCCAGGCTGGCATGGCGCAGTATTTT. The chain has TRBV6-5 and TRBJ2-3; D not certain. This CDR3 is built from 17 residues. Germline V gene sequence: CDR1 MNHEY, CDR2 SVGAGI.